This T cell receptor beta chain was observed in a study of blood T cell repertoires in COVID-19. This clone appeared a few times. Profiled with immunoSEQ multiplex PCR; TCRdb holds only in-frame clones, not every one. The table has a few hundred thousand clones, approximately 90% seen once. This CDR3 is built from 13 residues. Germline values: CDR1 SGHAT, CDR2 FQNNGV. Trimming shortened V by 0 bases and J by 3 bases, and 6 bases separated the two germline ends. Specimen: peripheral blood. This receptor was obtained from a man aged 25-40 years who had recovered from COVID-19. The chain recombines TRBV11-2 with TRBJ2-7, with unresolved D. The CDR3 loop reads CASSLDPGYEQYF. CDR3 nucleotides: TGTGCCAGCAGCTTAGATCCGGGCTACGAGCAGTACTTC.